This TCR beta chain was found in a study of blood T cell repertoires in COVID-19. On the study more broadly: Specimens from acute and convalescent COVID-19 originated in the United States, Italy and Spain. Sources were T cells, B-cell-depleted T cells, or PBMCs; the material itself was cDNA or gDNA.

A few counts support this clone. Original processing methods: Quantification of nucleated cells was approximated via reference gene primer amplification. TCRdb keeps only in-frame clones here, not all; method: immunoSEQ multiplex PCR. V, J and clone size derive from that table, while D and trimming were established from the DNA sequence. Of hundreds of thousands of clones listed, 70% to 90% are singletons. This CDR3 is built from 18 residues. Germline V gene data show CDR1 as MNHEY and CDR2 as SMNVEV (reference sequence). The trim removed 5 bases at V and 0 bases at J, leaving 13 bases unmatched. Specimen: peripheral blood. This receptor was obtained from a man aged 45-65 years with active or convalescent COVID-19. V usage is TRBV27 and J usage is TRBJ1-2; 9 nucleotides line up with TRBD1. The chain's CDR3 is CASSATSGTGWTNYGYTF. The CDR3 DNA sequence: TGTGCCAGCAGTGCCACCTCCGGGACAGGGTGGACTAACTATGGCTACACCTTC.